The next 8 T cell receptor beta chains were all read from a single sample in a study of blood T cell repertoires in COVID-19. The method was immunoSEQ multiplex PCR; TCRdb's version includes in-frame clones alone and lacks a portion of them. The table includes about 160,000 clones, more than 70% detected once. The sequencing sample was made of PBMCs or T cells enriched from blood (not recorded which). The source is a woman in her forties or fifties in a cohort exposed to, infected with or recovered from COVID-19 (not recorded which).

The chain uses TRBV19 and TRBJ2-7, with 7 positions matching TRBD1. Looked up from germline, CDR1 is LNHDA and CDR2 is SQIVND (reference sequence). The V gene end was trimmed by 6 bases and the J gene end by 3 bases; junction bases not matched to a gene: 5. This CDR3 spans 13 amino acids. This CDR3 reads CASRGTAYYEQYF. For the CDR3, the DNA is TGTGCCAGTAGGGGGACAGCTTACTACGAGCAGTACTTC.

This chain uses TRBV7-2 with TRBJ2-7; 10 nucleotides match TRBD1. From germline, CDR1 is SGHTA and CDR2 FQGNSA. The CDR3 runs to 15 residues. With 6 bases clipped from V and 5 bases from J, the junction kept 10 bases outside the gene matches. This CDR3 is CASSKAGTGDHEQYF. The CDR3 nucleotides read TGTGCCAGCAGTAAAGCCGGGACAGGGGACCACGAGCAGTACTTC.

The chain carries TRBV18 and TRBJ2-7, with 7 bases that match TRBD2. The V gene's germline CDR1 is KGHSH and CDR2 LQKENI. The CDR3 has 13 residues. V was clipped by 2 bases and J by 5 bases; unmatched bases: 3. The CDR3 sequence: CASSPGRGHEQYF. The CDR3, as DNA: TGTGCCAGCTCACCAGGGAGGGGCCACGAGCAGTACTTC. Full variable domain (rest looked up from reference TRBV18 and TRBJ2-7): NAGVMQNPRHLVRRRGQEARLRCSPMKGHSHVYWYRQLPEEGLKFMVYLQKENIIDESGMPKERFSAEFPKEGPSILRIQQVVRGDSAAYFCASSPGRGHEQYFGPGTRLTVT.

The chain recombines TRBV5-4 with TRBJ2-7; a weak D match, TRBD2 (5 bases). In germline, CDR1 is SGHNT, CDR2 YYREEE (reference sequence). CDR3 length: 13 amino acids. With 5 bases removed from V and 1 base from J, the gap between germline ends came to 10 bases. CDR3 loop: CASRRTPSYEQYF. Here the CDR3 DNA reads TGTGCCAGCAGACGGACTCCTTCCTACGAGCAGTACTTC.

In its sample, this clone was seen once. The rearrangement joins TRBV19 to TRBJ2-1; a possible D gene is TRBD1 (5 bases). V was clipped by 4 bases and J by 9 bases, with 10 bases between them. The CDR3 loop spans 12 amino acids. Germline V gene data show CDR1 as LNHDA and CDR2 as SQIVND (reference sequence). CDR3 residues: CASSSRVGEQFF. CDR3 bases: TGTGCCAGTAGTAGCAGGGTTGGTGAGCAGTTCTTC.

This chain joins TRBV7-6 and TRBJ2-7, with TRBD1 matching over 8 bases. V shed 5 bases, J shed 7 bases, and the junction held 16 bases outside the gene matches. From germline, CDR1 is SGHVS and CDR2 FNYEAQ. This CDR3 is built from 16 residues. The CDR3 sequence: CASSPSPGQASEEQYF. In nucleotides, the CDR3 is TGTGCCAGCAGCCCCTCACCGGGACAGGCATCGGAGGAGCAGTACTTC.

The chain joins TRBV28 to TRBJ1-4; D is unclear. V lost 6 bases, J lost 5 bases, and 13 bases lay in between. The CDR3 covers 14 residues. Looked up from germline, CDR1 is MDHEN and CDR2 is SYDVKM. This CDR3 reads CASSTGGRNEKLFF. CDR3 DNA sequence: TGTGCCAGCAGCACCGGAGGACGAAATGAAAAACTGTTTTTT.

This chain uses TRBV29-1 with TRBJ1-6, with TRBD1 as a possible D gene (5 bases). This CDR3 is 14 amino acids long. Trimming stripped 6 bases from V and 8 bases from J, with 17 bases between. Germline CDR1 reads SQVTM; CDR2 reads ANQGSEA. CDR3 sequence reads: CSVNFGGYDSPLHF. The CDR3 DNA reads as TGCAGCGTCAATTTCGGGGGGTACGATTCACCCCTCCACTTT.